This T cell receptor beta chain derives from a study of cytomegalovirus exposure and HLA in healthy donors (dated by TCRdb to the late 2010s). Study-wide context: An earlier analysis of 587 of the donors reported 276 Gb of sequence data and more than 90 million unique TCR beta sequences from about 179 million T cells. An earlier analysis of several hundred of the donors used high-throughput TCR beta sequencing to judge whether each TCR beta V gene segment behaved as functional or pseudogenic. The study combined high-throughput TCR immunosequencing, statistical association of individual TCRs with disease status, and machine learning to predict cytomegalovirus infection status. Typing coverage differed by locus: A, B, C, DRB1 and DQB1 were typed in about 629-630 donors, DQA1 in about 510, DPA1 in approximately 600, and DPB1 in approximately 450. Rather than drawing on any new phenotypic data, the later analysis identified candidate immune exposures from TCR beta sequences and the way those sequences occurred across donors. Among the approximately 430 genotyped donors, around 79% belonged to the genetic ancestry cluster associated with self-reported Caucasian donors. A separate validation cohort of 100 to 150 different subjects was used in addition to the roughly 640-subject first cohort. Class I and class II HLA loci were covered by the typing at four-digit resolution. All discovery cohort repertoires had been generated on a single sequencing platform. Alongside the repertoire data, information on donor age, sex, ethnicity and CMV serostatus was compiled. The aim of the study was to test whether cataloging public T cell receptors could identify signatures of past pathogen exposure. An early release that covered fewer than 750 HLA-typed donors contained about 290 gigabases of sequencing data and around 85 million unique TCR sequences. A later genetic analysis used genome-wide SNP genotypes for about 55% of the 666 donors, treating that subset as a discovery cohort. Because of strong linkage in the cohort, roughly five DR-DQ haplotypes were treated as single units for association and clustering. The study used immunosequencing to profile the T cell repertoires of some 600 subjects and linked those repertoires to cytomegalovirus serostatus. In a later analysis, previously published TCR beta repertoires from several hundred donors were re-analyzed and high-resolution HLA genotyping was added so that TCR occurrence patterns could be studied. Across around 400 genotyped donors of the cohort, an average of about 250,000 unique TCR beta nucleotide sequences per donor were sequenced, and roughly 20% of those sequences were non-productive.

The cohort consisted of some 730 healthy bone marrow donors. At the time of sampling, all cohort members were nominally healthy, though unrecorded immune exposures were likely present. The donor was CMV seropositive and belonged to the group of more than 250 seropositive cohort members. A peripheral blood sample was collected from each donor, and TCR beta sequencing was performed on peripheral blood mononuclear cells. The Qiagen DNeasy Blood Extraction Kit was used to extract genomic DNA from the blood cell samples. V lost 8 bases and J lost 5 bases; the stretch between them is 11 bases long. Taken from cysteine to phenylalanine, the CDR3 has 12 residues. The sequence is cut down to CDR3 DNA, 36 bases in frame from base 1. The germline V gene specifies KGHSH as CDR1 and LQKENI as CDR2. What the study reported, not specific to this receptor: In this cohort, only TCR beta chains were sequenced, and detectable features were limited by the absence of alpha or paired-chain data. The 87-base-pair reads could not distinguish some IMGT-functional V segments, including TRBV6-2 and TRBV6-3, so those segments were excluded. Compared with equally common non-associated chains, HLA-associated TCR beta chains in a later analysis were more clonally expanded and had lower generation probabilities. CMV serostatus was the only immune exposure information available for the cohort. In vitro tests confirmed that three of the cytomegalovirus-associated TCR beta chains recognize cytomegalovirus antigens. Strong co-occurrence of HLA alleles, especially DR and DQ, made assigning TCR associations to individual alleles difficult. Because HLA typing was unavailable for some donors at each locus, only the typed subset was used in association tests. A total of roughly 160 TCR beta chains were listed by the study as associated with cytomegalovirus. A further reported finding was that TCR beta sequences accurately predicted the HLA-A and HLA-B alleles for most subjects in the first cohort. In an earlier analysis of some 640 of the donors, most TCR beta V segments were observed in productive rearrangements about 87% or about 30% of the time, broadly matching IMGT annotations. Most TCR sequences were observed very rarely across donors, whereas some public TCRs were present in many individuals. The sequencing pipeline was judged likely to have produced a cluster of highly shared sequence variants as a technical artifact. A later genetic analysis associated a missense DCLRE1C variant with V-gene and J-gene trimming of TCR beta chains, and an independent cohort replicated the association. Correlated functional status among segregating V segments might reflect linkage disequilibrium, but an unknown experimental factor could not be ruled out. It was suggested by the authors that the approach could potentially be generalized to other disease states and immunological phenotypes. Roughly uniform sequencing depth across donors was assumed in presence/absence analyses, although this assumption may not hold. In a later analysis, TCR association rates were found to vary across HLA loci, with the most associated TCRs seen for DRB1 alleles and the fewest for HLA-C alleles. According to a later genetic analysis, donors in an Asian-associated ancestry cluster had fewer N-insertions in productive TCRs than the roughly 700-donor mean. The earlier analysis of approximately 560 of the donors excluded some 15 rarely observed V segments, including chromosome 9 orphons, because counts were too low. Cytomegalovirus status was reported to be diagnosed by the classifier with high specificity and sensitivity in both the original and validation cohorts. At a false discovery rate of 0.05, a later analysis linked roughly 17,000 TCR beta sequences to specific HLA alleles. In a later analysis, most CMV-associated TCR beta chains were found to appear HLA-restricted, with HLA associations seemingly driven largely by CMV exposure. According to a later analysis, parvovirus B19, influenza, CMV and Epstein-Barr virus appeared linked to several top co-occurrence clusters.

Library preparation employed the immunoSEQ multiplex PCR assay. For the multiplex PCR, a mixture combining 60 forward primers for TCR Vbeta segments and 13 reverse primers for TCR Jbeta segments was used. The CDR3 region of rearranged TCR beta genes was amplified from genomic DNA with a multiplex PCR assay. On the Illumina HiSeq System, the amplified TCR beta libraries were sequenced as 87-base-pair reads. In the source study's methods: Across the 500 to 850 repertoires, a later analysis counted 80 million or so unique TCR beta chains, around 10 million of which were shared by at least two donors. Raw reads were error-corrected and collapsed into unique sequences by a nearest-neighbor algorithm in which closely related sequences were merged to remove PCR and sequencing errors. Alignment of CDR3 sequences to IMGT reference sequences was used to assign V, D and J gene segments. Each retained sequence needed at least a six-nucleotide match to both a V gene segment and a J gene segment. Rearrangements were classified as productive when the CDR3 lacked stop codons and remained in frame with V and J, and all other rearrangements were classified as non-productive. Following IMGT convention, CDR3 was defined as the stretch from the second conserved V-encoded cysteine to the conserved J-encoded phenylalanine. In an earlier analysis of 500 to 650 of the donors, sequences lacking an unambiguous match to a single V gene segment were excluded. In an earlier analysis of 500 to 750 of the donors, V segments were called functional above 56.7% productive rearrangements and were called segregating when the between-donor standard deviation exceeded 5%. A statistical classification framework was built to diagnose cytomegalovirus status from the catalog of TCR beta chain sequences. In a later analysis, TCR nucleotide sequences were compared against IMGT/GENE-DB human TR gene sequences so that V and J genes could be assigned. The TCRdist pipeline was used in a later analysis to assign CDR3 sequences and most-parsimonious VDJ recombination scenarios. A later analysis defined each TCR beta chain by its CDR3 amino acid sequence plus V-gene family, and excluded reads lacking a unique V-gene family. In a later analysis, approximately 640 highly shared, low-generation-probability nucleotide sequences were removed to address suspected cross-contamination and a sequencing artifact. A later analysis calculated a clonal expansion index for each public chain from normalized within-repertoire ranks of inferred template counts. In a later analysis, generation probabilities were computed with a VDJ recombination model fitted to out-of-frame rearrangements, and the resulting probabilities were checked against IGoR. Hypergeometric tests were used in a later analysis to score TCR-TCR, TCR-HLA and TCR-CMV co-occurrence, with a repertoire-size bias correction applied to the TCR pairs. To estimate false discovery rates, a later analysis permuted the HLA or CMV assignments 20 times. A later analysis grouped co-occurring TCRs with DBSCAN, adding TCRdist sequence similarity when clustering within HLA-allele-positive subsets. Co-occurrence clustering excluded repertoires with fewer than 30,000 or more than 120,000 public chains, plus five with anomalous nucleotide sharing. TCRdb limited this immuneACCESS table to in-frame rearrangements with V and J called. A share of clones is missing; checked studies link under half to unresolved V genes, and the rest is unexplained. The DNA was the basis for D and trimming; V, J and clone size are from that table. The sample yields some 130,000 clones; 74% were counted once. The ten largest clones add up to around 5.5% of the sample.

Concerning this clone: Its antigen is unknown. No much larger clone is present one base from it, and per-base qualities are unavailable.

The V gene is TRBV18 and the J gene is TRBJ2-3; TRBD1 is a weak D gene call, 6 bases matching. This TCR was sampled from a woman aged 45-59 years in good health and CMV-seropositive. Sequencing was done on a sample of PBMCs. The CDR3 protein sequence reads: CASGGDRDTQYF. The DNA sequence is given as TGTGCCAGCGGGGGCGACCGAGATACGCAGTATTTT.